This T cell receptor (beta chain) was recovered during a study of T cells in tuberculosis. Study-level information: CD1B tetramers identified T cells specific for mycobacterial lipid GMM. Within 7 days of starting treatment, or before, PBMC were stored. Regarding the study as a whole: GEM motif frequencies gave 55% to 75% accuracy; the GMM repertoire gave about 90%.

Concerning this clone: Antigen specificity is unknown.

The protocol was immunoSEQ multiplex PCR, while the TCRdb copy is restricted to in-frame clones and leaves out a portion. The table has roughly 35,000 clones, about 91% seen once. The CDR3 extends over 12 amino acids. CDR1 is SGHAT, CDR2 FQNNGV, per germline. Trimming left V 5 bases short and J 8 bases short, with 10 bases between. Time point in this sample: new active TB diagnosis, blood taken before or within 7 days of starting treatment. Confirmation came from sputum smear and/or culture positivity for M. tuberculosis. This clonotype was sampled from an adult with tuberculosis. Some clones in this sample may be carry-over from other donors' samples. The chain couples TRBV11-2 to TRBJ2-1; D is possibly TRBD2 (5 bases). Sequenced material: PBMCs, taken at tuberculosis diagnosis. Here the CDR3 DNA reads TGTGCCAGCAGCCCCTCCGGGGATGAGCAGTTCTTC. Its protein product is CASSPSGDEQFF.